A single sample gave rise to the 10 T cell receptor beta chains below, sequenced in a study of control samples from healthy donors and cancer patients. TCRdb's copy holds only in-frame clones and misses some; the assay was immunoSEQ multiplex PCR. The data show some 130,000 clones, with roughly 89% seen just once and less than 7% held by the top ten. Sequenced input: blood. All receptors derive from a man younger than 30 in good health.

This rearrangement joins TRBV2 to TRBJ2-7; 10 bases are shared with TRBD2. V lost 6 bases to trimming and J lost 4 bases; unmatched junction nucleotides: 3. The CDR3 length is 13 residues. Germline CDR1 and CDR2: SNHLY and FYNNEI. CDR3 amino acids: CASRATSGYEQYF. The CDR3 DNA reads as TGTGCCAGCAGGGCGACTAGCGGGTACGAGCAGTACTTC.

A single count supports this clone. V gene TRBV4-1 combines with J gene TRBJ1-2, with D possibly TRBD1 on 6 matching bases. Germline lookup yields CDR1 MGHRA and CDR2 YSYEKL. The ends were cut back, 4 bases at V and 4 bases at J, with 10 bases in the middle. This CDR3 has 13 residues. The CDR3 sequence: CASSPSTGYGYTF. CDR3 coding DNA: TGCGCCAGCAGCCCCTCGACAGGCTATGGCTACACCTTC.

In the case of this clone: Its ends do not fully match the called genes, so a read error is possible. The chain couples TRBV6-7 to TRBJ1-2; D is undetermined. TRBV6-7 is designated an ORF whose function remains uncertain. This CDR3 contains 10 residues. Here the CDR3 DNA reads TGTGCCAGCGACGAGCCACCTTTCCGGTTC. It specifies CASDEPPFRF.

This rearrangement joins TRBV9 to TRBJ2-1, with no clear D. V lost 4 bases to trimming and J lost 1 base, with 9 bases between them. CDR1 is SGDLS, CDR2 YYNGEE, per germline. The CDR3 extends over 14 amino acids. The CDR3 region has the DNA TGTGCCAGCAGCATTGTTGCGTCCTACAATGAGCAGTTCTTC. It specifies CASSIVASYNEQFF.

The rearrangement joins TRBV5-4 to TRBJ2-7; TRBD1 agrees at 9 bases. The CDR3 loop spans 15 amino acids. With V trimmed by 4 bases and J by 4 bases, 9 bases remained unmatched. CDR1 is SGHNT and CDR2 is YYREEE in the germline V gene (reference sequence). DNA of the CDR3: TGTGCCAGCAGCGCGGTACAGGGGGCAAGTTACGAGCAGTACTTC. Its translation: CASSAVQGASYEQYF.

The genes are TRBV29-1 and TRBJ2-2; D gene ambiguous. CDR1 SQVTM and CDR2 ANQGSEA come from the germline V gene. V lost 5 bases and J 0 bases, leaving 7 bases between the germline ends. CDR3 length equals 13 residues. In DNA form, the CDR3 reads TGCAGCGTTAGGATACCGAACACCGGGGAGCTGTTTTTT. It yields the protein CSVRIPNTGELFF.

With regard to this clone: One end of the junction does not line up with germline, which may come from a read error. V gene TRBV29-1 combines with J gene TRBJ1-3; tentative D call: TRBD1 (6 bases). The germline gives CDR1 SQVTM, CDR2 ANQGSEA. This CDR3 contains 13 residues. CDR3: CSVGGLSGSTIYF. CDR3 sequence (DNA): TGCAGCGTGGGGGGGCTCTCTGGAAGCACCATATATTTT. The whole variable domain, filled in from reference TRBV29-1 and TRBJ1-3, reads SAVISQKPSRDICQRGTSLTIQCQVDSQVTMMFWYRQQPGQSLTLIATANQGSEATYESGFVIDKFPISRPNLTFSTLTVSNMSPEDSSIYLCSVGGLSGSTIYFGEGSWLTVV.

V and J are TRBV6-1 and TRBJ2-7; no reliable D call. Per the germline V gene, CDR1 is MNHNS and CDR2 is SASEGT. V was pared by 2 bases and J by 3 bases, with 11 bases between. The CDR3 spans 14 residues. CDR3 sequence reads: CASSERGVRYEQYF. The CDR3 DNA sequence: TGTGCCAGCAGTGAACGTGGGGTTCGCTACGAGCAGTACTTC.

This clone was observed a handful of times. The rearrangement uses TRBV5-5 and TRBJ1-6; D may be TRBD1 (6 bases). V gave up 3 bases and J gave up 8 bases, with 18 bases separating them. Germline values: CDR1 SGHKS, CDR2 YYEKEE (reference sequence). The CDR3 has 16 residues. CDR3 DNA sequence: TGTGCCAGCAGCTCAACCACAGGGAAGGGTCATTCACCCCTCCACTTT. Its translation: CASSSTTGKGHSPLHF.

The CDR3 nucleotides are TGTGCCAGCAGCCCTAGTCGGGATCTCATGAACACTGAAGCTTTCTTT. Translating gives CASSPSRDLMNTEAFF. The chain has TRBV7-3 and TRBJ1-1, with no clear D. The CDR3 covers 16 residues. Germline lookup yields CDR1 SGHTA and CDR2 FQGTGA. Trimming stripped 5 bases from V and 0 bases from J, with 16 bases between.